Listed below are T cell receptor beta chains from one sample, sequenced in a study of T-cell reconstitution after alpha-beta-depleted transplantation in children. TCRdb ran MiXCR on the PCR reads and lists one entry per CDR3 protein. The sample yields about 500,000 distinct CDR3 sequences, approximately 29% seen once. The sample in question was PBMCs from the stem cell graft donor, obtained from the stem cell graft. Receptor source: a human donor who donated a stem cell graft to a child with aplastic anemia. The CDR3 runs from the conserved cysteine through the conserved F or W. Each record gives: CDR3 DNA, CDR3 protein, D gene, V gene, J gene, clone size. A D gene is named only where the DNA matches it firmly. For some rows the clone size is stated as once, few or many, or as a class when expanded; others skip it.

CDR3 DNA: TGCAGTGCTAGGGATGACCCCTATGGCTACACCTTC
CDR3 protein: CSARDDPYGYTF
D gene: .
V gene: TRBV20-1
J gene: TRBJ1-2
clone size: few

CDR3 DNA: TGTGCCAGCAGTTTCCGGGACAGGGGGGCCGGGGAGCTGTTTTTT
CDR3 protein: CASSFRDRGAGELFF
D gene: TRBD1
V gene: TRBV6-9
J gene: TRBJ2-2
clone size: .

CDR3 DNA: TGCAGCGTTCGTGACAGGGAGCTTTATTACACTGAAGCTTTCTTT
CDR3 protein: CSVRDRELYYTEAFF
D gene: TRBD1
V gene: TRBV29-1
J gene: TRBJ1-1
clone size: few

CDR3 DNA: TGTGCCAGCAGGCCTCCGGGACTAGCGACTCAAGGGGGACCAGATACGCAGTATTTT
CDR3 protein: CASRPPGLATQGGPDTQYF
D gene: TRBD2
V gene: TRBV28
J gene: TRBJ2-3
clone size: few

CDR3 DNA: TGTGCCAGTAGTCCAGGGTTTTCTGGGGCCAACGTCCTGACTTTC
CDR3 protein: CASSPGFSGANVLTF
D gene: .
V gene: TRBV19
J gene: TRBJ2-6
clone size: many

CDR3 DNA: TGTGCCAGCAATGGACAGCTTAATGAAAAACTGTTTTTT
CDR3 protein: CASNGQLNEKLFF
D gene: .
V gene: TRBV6-1
J gene: TRBJ1-4
clone size: .

CDR3 DNA: TGTGCCAGCTCACCGGACGGCAACTATGGCTACACCTTC
CDR3 protein: CASSPDGNYGYTF
D gene: .
V gene: TRBV18
J gene: TRBJ1-2
clone size: many

CDR3 DNA: TGTGCCATCAGTGATGCCCTAGCGGGAGAAATGAAAAACATTCAGTACTTC
CDR3 protein: CAISDALAGEMKNIQYF
D gene: TRBD2
V gene: TRBV10-3
J gene: TRBJ2-4
clone size: .

CDR3 DNA: TGTGCCAGCAGCTTAGGGACTAGCGGGAGCCAAGAGACCCAGTACTTC
CDR3 protein: CASSLGTSGSQETQYF
D gene: TRBD2
V gene: TRBV7-3
J gene: TRBJ2-5
clone size: few

CDR3 DNA: TGTGCCAGCAGTTTTGGGGGGGAGACCCAGTACTTC
CDR3 protein: CASSFGGETQYF
D gene: .
V gene: TRBV12-3/TRBV12-4
J gene: TRBJ2-5
clone size: many

CDR3 DNA: TGTGCCACCAGCAGACGGGGGACAGGGGGAGAGGGCTTCCCCTTAAACACTGAAGCTTTCTTT
CDR3 protein: CATSRRGTGGEGFPLNTEAFF
D gene: TRBD1
V gene: TRBV15
J gene: TRBJ1-1
clone size: .

CDR3 DNA: TGTGCCAGCAGTTTTGGACTAGCGGGGTCGACCCAGTACTTC
CDR3 protein: CASSFGLAGSTQYF
D gene: TRBD2
V gene: TRBV12-3/TRBV12-4
J gene: TRBJ2-5
clone size: .

CDR3 DNA: TGTGCCAGCAGTTTCCGGGGGCCGGACACCGGGGAGCTGTTTTTT
CDR3 protein: CASSFRGPDTGELFF
D gene: .
V gene: TRBV12-3/TRBV12-4
J gene: TRBJ2-2
clone size: .

CDR3 DNA: TGCAGTGCAAGGGGCCCTTCTATTAGCACAGATACGCAGTATTTT
CDR3 protein: CSARGPSISTDTQYF
D gene: .
V gene: TRBV20-1
J gene: TRBJ2-3
clone size: .

CDR3 DNA: TGCGCCAGCAGCCAAGCCGGGACAGGGGCCTACGAGCAGTACTTC
CDR3 protein: CASSQAGTGAYEQYF
D gene: TRBD1
V gene: TRBV4-3
J gene: TRBJ2-7
clone size: .

CDR3 DNA: TGTGCCAGCAGCCCGGGACTAGCGAGCAATGAGCAGTTCTTC
CDR3 protein: CASSPGLASNEQFF
D gene: TRBD2
V gene: TRBV7-3
J gene: TRBJ2-1
clone size: .

CDR3 DNA: TGTGCCAGCAGCTCCTATACGGGAGGGCCCACCGGGGAGCTGTTTTTT
CDR3 protein: CASSSYTGGPTGELFF
D gene: TRBD2
V gene: TRBV11-2
J gene: TRBJ2-2
clone size: .

CDR3 DNA: TGCAGTGCTAGAGCCCCTGGCGGGGACCACTACGAGCAGTACTTC
CDR3 protein: CSARAPGGDHYEQYF
D gene: .
V gene: TRBV20-1
J gene: TRBJ2-7
clone size: .

CDR3 DNA: TGCGCCAGCAGCTTGAGGGGGGGGCAGAACACAGATACGCAGTATTTT
CDR3 protein: CASSLRGGQNTDTQYF
D gene: .
V gene: TRBV5-1
J gene: TRBJ2-3
clone size: few

CDR3 DNA: TGCAGCGTTAGACCGGGACAGGGGGCCGAGCAGTACTTC
CDR3 protein: CSVRPGQGAEQYF
D gene: TRBD1
V gene: TRBV29-1
J gene: TRBJ2-7
clone size: few

CDR3 DNA: TGCGCCAGCAGCTACAAGAAACCCTACGAGCAGTACTTC
CDR3 protein: CASSYKKPYEQYF
D gene: .
V gene: TRBV5-1
J gene: TRBJ2-7
clone size: .

CDR3 DNA: TGTGCCAGCAGCGGGTTGGGGACAGGGTGGGAAAACATTCAGTACTTC
CDR3 protein: CASSGLGTGWENIQYF
D gene: TRBD1
V gene: TRBV6-2/TRBV6-3
J gene: TRBJ2-4
clone size: once

CDR3 DNA: TGCAGCGCGACAGGGGCGAGCGGCGACACCTTC
CDR3 protein: CSATGASGDTF
D gene: TRBD1
V gene: TRBV29-1
J gene: TRBJ1-2
clone size: .

CDR3 DNA: TGTGCCAGCACCACACAGGGAGGAAACACCATATATTTT
CDR3 protein: CASTTQGGNTIYF
D gene: .
V gene: TRBV28
J gene: TRBJ1-3
clone size: few

CDR3 DNA: TGTGCCAGCAGTTACTCGAAACGGGCGAACACCGGGGAGCTGTTTTTT
CDR3 protein: CASSYSKRANTGELFF
D gene: .
V gene: TRBV6-5
J gene: TRBJ2-2
clone size: .

CDR3 DNA: TGCAGCGGGGGGCCGACTAGCGGGAGTTACCGGACCCAGTACTTC
CDR3 protein: CSGGPTSGSYRTQYF
D gene: TRBD2
V gene: TRBV29-1
J gene: TRBJ2-5
clone size: .

CDR3 DNA: TGCGCCAGCAGCTTGTTAGCGGGAGAGGATGAGCAGTTCTTC
CDR3 protein: CASSLLAGEDEQFF
D gene: TRBD2
V gene: TRBV5-1
J gene: TRBJ2-1
clone size: few